Given below is one T cell receptor (beta chain) in context. The count of this clone is one. Its antigen specificity is not known. Base quality data are lacking; no much larger clone is found one base away. This specimen belongs to a study of shared clonotypes between healthy human individuals (dated by TCRdb to 2020 to 2021). A note on the overall study: Three men and two women, aged 18 to 49 years, made up the cohort. The study deeply sequenced blood TCR repertoires of about 5 healthy adults to estimate repertoire size and the extent of clonotype sharing between individuals. Leukapheresis yielded between about 0.85 and 9 billion PBMCs per donor. To increase sequencing depth and limit assay-specific biases, TCR repertoire library preparation and sequencing were carried out by different laboratories using diverse techniques. Per donor, three plates each were used for CD4 naive and CD4 memory, two for CD8 naive, and one for CD8 memory. Points the paper makes about the study in general: Only blood was sampled, and tissue TCR repertoires likely differ from those in blood. The genetic and exposure-history diversity represented was limited by the small number of donors. Sharing across four donors was observed for approximately 5% of naive CD4, 3% to 3.5% of naive CD8, roughly 2.3% of memory CD4, and roughly 0.43% of memory CD8 clonotypes. Larger estimated clonotype richness was generally found for naive subsets than for memory subsets. Pairwise subsampling indicated that sequencing depth was expected to affect the degree of clonotype sharing among donors. Higher generation probabilities were observed for clonotypes shared by all four sorted-subset donors than for non-shared clonotypes. Rarefaction of sorted-subset datasets indicated incomplete sequencing despite the large sequencing depth.

CD8 naive samples were obtained by positive selection for CCR7 among CD45RO-negative cells, yielding a CD45RA+CCR7+ population from which TemRA cells were excluded. Donors were healthy HIV-negative adults with no recently reported acute infections or vaccinations. All donors were Caucasian adults living in Nashville, Tennessee, USA. After blood collection by leukapheresis, PBMCs were isolated using Ficoll-Histopaque density gradient centrifugation and then cryopreserved in the vapor phase of liquid nitrogen. Analytical flow cytometry was used to check the purity and quantity of every magnetically sorted T cell population. Genomic DNA was isolated from every sorted fraction and measured by UV absorbance on a Nanodrop 2000c. Using the deep immunoSEQ assay, multiplex PCR amplified TCR CDR3 regions from genomic DNA. For each cell subset, the extracted genomic DNA was distributed evenly across all wells of several immunoSEQ 96-well plates, and each plate served as one replicate. Each replicate PCR for sorted subsets received roughly 0.2 ug genomic DNA, equal to 28,000 or so T cell genomes. Purified libraries were measured with a Qubit 3.0 fluorometer, size-checked on a Bioanalyzer 2100, and measured again with the KAPA Library Quantification kit. Every immunoSEQ 96-well plate was sequenced on a separate single-read 150-cycle Illumina NextSeq 550 flow cell. The authors processed their data as follows. Because only junctional sequences without quality scores were contained in the immunoSEQ output, filtering matching that applied to full-length reads could not be performed. Sequences were annotated with PyIR, a Python wrapper for IgBLAST v1.9, and V/J genes and CDR3 were assigned using IMGT germline references. Any read was removed if the V/J assignment was weak (E-value above 1e-6), the CDR3 was missing, or the read contained stop codons, out-of-frame junctions, or ambiguous translated residues. V3J clonotypes were defined as sequences sharing the same inferred V gene, J gene, and CDR3 amino acid sequence. The percentage overlap between two repertoires was calculated by dividing the number of shared unique clonotypes by the size of the smaller repertoire. RTK rarefaction, the Chao1 estimator, and Recon v2.1 estimates of unobserved clonotypes were used to assess repertoire richness. Generation probabilities for all TCRbeta clonotypes obtained by the gDNA method from a few donors were computed using OLGA. Not all clones reach the TCRdb copy of this immuneACCESS table, which keeps in-frame sequences only. Checked studies attribute under half of the gap to unresolved V genes and leave the rest unexplained. V and J calls and clone size come straight from that table; D and trimming were deduced from the DNA. This sample comprises about 2,100,000 clones, 90% to 95% of them detected only once. The ten biggest clones cover 1.5% to 2% of the sample.

This sequence originates from a young man in good health. Some clones in this sample may be carry-over from other donors' samples. Sequencing used naive CD8+ T cells from PBMCs. The cell subset or site label, as the study defines it: CD45RA+CCR7+.

The DNA is TGTGCCAGCAGTTTAGTACTAGCGGGGGGTCCCGGCGAGCAGTACTTC. The translation is CASSLVLAGGPGEQYF. The rearrangement combines TRBV27 with TRBJ2-7; 12 bases in the junction line up with TRBD2. The CDR3, from cysteine to phenylalanine, totals 16 residues. Kept here is only the CDR3 DNA, which spans 48 bases and is read in frame from base 1. The germline V gene (reference sequence) sets CDR1 to MNHEY and CDR2 to SMNVEV. Trimming accounts for 2 bases at V and 6 bases at J, while the number of junction bases matched to no gene is 8.